This T cell receptor (beta chain) is from a study of T-cell reconstitution after alpha-beta-depleted transplantation in children. Study results and caveats: Reportedly, alpha-beta T cells present about two months post-transplant originated from several hundred expanded clones of graft origin. Some patients owed their high day-60 TCRbeta diversity to surviving recipient T cells and thymic progenitors. By one year post-transplant, T-cell counts and diversity largely arose from T cells that were newly produced.

This clonotype was seen at least ten times. The target antigen is unknown. V dropped 2 bases and J dropped 8; count of bases not matched to a gene: 2. This CDR3 spans 15 amino acids. The germline V gene encodes CDR1 MDHEN and CDR2 SYDVKM. Construction of the TCRbeta library involved unique molecular identifiers. TCRdb re-called the PCR reads with MiXCR, one entry per CDR3 protein. The sample has about 190,000 distinct CDR3 sequences, roughly 10% seen once. This TCR was recovered from a boy younger than 10 with acute myeloid leukemia, due to receive a stem cell transplant. The V call is TRBV28, the J call TRBJ2-1, with 14 bases matching TRBD2. This material consisted of PBMCs, taken before TCRalphabeta/CD19-depleted stem cell transplant. CDR3 DNA: TGTGCCAGCAGTTTAGGACTAGCGGGAGGCGATGAGCAGTTCTTC. Its translation is CASSLGLAGGDEQFF.